The clone carrying this T cell receptor (beta chain) was detected only a few times. Its antigen is as yet unknown. These data come from a study of T cell repertoires in cytomegalovirus infection. Looking at the study overall: It was the public TCR beta signatures that indicated both CMV infection and matching HLA type.

The CDR3 has 19 residues. Unmatched junction bases numbered 14, after V lost 3 bases and J lost 3 bases. Germline V gene data show CDR1 as MDHEN and CDR2 as SYDVKM. From the reads, TCRdb called clonotypes with MiXCR, one entry per CDR3 protein. The repertoire has about 360,000 distinct CDR3 sequences, about 32% of them found once; the top ten carry approximately 15%. The rearrangement joins TRBV28 to TRBJ2-1, with 10 bases that match TRBD2. The source of this sequence is a human donor in good health (CMV status not recorded). Some clones in this sample may be carry-over from other donors' samples. The sample here was cultured PBMCs, taken from culture after CMV antigen stimulation. DNA for the CDR3: TGTGCCAGCAGTTTTAATAAATTAGCTAGCGGGAGTGTCTACAATGAGCAGTTCTTC. Translation: CASSFNKLASGSVYNEQFF. The full variable domain, its missing parts supplied by reference TRBV28 and TRBJ2-1, is DVKVTQSSRYLVKRTGEKVFLECVQDMDHENMFWYRQDPGLGLRLIYFSYDVKMKEKGDIPEGYSVSREKKERFSLILESASTNQTSMYLCASSFNKLASGSVYNEQFFGPGTRLTVL.